The present T cell receptor beta chain was sequenced within a study of T-cell reconstitution after alpha-beta-depleted transplantation in children. TCRbeta library construction was performed incorporating unique molecular identifiers. Via MiXCR, TCRdb re-called the PCR reads, giving one row per CDR3 protein. The profile shows 55,000 to 70,000 distinct CDR3 sequences, approximately 10% of them singletons. Study-wide findings and caveats: After transplant, high TCRbeta diversity at day 60 in some patients arose from surviving recipient T cells and thymic progenitors. Alpha-beta T cells present about two months after transplant were reported to originate from several hundred expanded graft clones.

This clonotype has a count of ten or more. The antigen is unknown. The receptor was isolated from a boy younger than 18 with acute myeloid leukemia, due to receive a stem cell transplant. Source: PBMCs, taken before TCRalphabeta/CD19-depleted stem cell transplant.

CDR3 region: CASSSPRGRGEKLFF. The CDR3 nucleotides read TGTGCCAGCAGCTCACCTCGGGGGCGCGGTGAAAAACTGTTTTTT. The chain has TRBV7-9 and TRBJ1-4; TRBD1 might be the D (6 bases). CDR1 is SEHNR and CDR2 is FQNEAQ in the germline V gene (reference sequence). The CDR3 is 15 residues long. V was shortened by 4 bases and J by 7 bases, with 16 bases between the two germline ends.